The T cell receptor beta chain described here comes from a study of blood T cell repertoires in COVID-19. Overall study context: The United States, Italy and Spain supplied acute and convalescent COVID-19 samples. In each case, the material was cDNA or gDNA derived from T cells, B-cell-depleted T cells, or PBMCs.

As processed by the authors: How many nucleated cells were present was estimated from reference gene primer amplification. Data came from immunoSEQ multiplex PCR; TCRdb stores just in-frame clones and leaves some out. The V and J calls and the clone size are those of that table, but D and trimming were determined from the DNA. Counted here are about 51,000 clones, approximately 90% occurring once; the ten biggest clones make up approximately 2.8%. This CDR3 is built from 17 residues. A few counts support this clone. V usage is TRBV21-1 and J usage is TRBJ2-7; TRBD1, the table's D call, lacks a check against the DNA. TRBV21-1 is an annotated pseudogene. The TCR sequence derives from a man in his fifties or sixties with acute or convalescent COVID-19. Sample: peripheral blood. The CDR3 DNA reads TGTGCCAGCAGCACACCAGCACGACAGGCCAAGCTAAACGAGCAGTACTTC. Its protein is CASSTPARQAKLNEQYF.